One sample yielded the 25 T cell receptor beta chains listed below, sequenced in a study of blood T cell repertoires in COVID-19. The assay was immunoSEQ multiplex PCR, and TCRdb's table has in-frame clones only and misses some. The table includes 290,000 or so clones, approximately 82% detected once. Source material: PBMCs or T cells enriched from blood (not recorded which). The receptors originated from a man aged 35-49 years who had been exposed to COVID-19.

The chain joins TRBV12-3 or TRBV12-4 to TRBJ1-5; D is ambiguous. Trimming left V 3 bases short and J 5 bases short, with 5 bases between. The length of the CDR3 is 12 residues. CDR3 sequence: CASSFNHQPQHF. The CDR3 DNA is TGTGCCAGCAGTTTTAATCATCAGCCCCAGCATTTT.

This clone was observed many times. The chain has TRBV12-3 or TRBV12-4 and TRBJ1-2; D may be TRBD1 (5 bases). The V end was cut by 1 base, the J end by 2 bases, with 5 bases between. This CDR3 spans 13 amino acids. The CDR3 protein is CASSLGTNYGYTF. The CDR3 nucleotides read TGTGCCAGCAGTTTAGGGACAAACTATGGCTACACCTTC.

This chain connects TRBV2 to TRBJ2-5, with D possibly TRBD2 on 6 matching bases. Germline CDR1 is SNHLY and CDR2 is FYNNEI. This CDR3 region has 16 residues. V was cut by 3 bases and J by 3 bases, with 17 bases left in between. DNA for the CDR3: TGTGCCAGCAGTGACCGAGGAGGAGGGATTAAAGAGACCCAGTACTTC. This gives the protein CASSDRGGGIKETQYF.

The chain employs TRBV5-1 and TRBJ2-2; TRBD2 might be the D (7 bases). CDR3 size: 23 residues. Germline V gives CDR1 SGHRS, CDR2 YFSETQ. The V and J ends lost 7 bases and 1 base respectively, with 38 bases between them. The CDR3 DNA reads TGCGCCAGCTGGCGGGGAGGACAGTTTGAAAGGGCTGGCGGGAGTGGGAACACCGGGGAGCTGTTTTTT. As protein: CASWRGGQFERAGGSGNTGELFF. The entire variable domain, with the rest obtained from reference TRBV5-1 and TRBJ2-2, is as follows: KAGVTQTPRYLIKTRGQQVTLSCSPISGHRSVSWYQQTPGQGLQFLFEYFSETQRNKGNFPGRFSGRQFSNSRSEMNVSTLELGDSALYLCASWRGGQFERAGGSGNTGELFFGEGSRLTVL.

The V and J genes are TRBV14 and TRBJ1-4; D ambiguous. The CDR3 sequence is 15 residues long. Germline V CDR1 and CDR2: SGHDN, FVKESK. Trimming removed 3 bases from V and 5 bases from J, with 13 bases in between. The CDR3, as DNA: TGTGCCAGCAGCCACCTAGAGAATGACAATGAAAAACTGTTTTTT. As protein: CASSHLENDNEKLFF. Variable domain in full (rest from reference TRBV14 and TRBJ1-4): EAGVTQFPSHSVIEKGQTVTLRCDPISGHDNLYWYRRVMGKEIKFLLHFVKESKQDESGMPNNRFLAERTGGTYSTLKVQPAELEDSGVYFCASSHLENDNEKLFFGSGTQLSVL.

The V and J genes are TRBV7-9 and TRBJ1-1, with TRBD1 matching over 7 bases. The CDR3 is 13 amino acids. The trim removed 7 bases at V and 1 base at J, leaving 3 bases unmatched. Germline CDR1 reads SEHNR; CDR2 reads FQNEAQ (reference sequence). For the CDR3, the DNA is TGTGCCAGCATCGGGACAGCGAACACTGAAGCTTTCTTT. This gives the protein CASIGTANTEAFF.

In this sample, this clone turned up a few times. The chain combines TRBV11-3 with TRBJ2-3; 7 bases match TRBD2. Germline V gene data show CDR1 as SGHNT and CDR2 as YENEEA. The CDR3 covers 17 residues. Germline trimming cut 5 bases from V and 3 bases from J; bases unmatched to any gene: 14. DNA of the CDR3: TGTGCCAGCAGCCCTCGGGGGGTGGCGGGAGAAACAGATACGCAGTATTTT. This translates into CASSPRGVAGETDTQYF.

This chain uses TRBV3-1 (or the pseudogene TRBV3-2) with TRBJ2-1, with D possibly being TRBD2 (6 bases). The CDR3 contains 13 residues. Germline V gene sequence: CDR1 LGHDT, CDR2 YNNKEL (reference sequence). Trimming removed 7 bases from V and 3 bases from J, with 10 bases in between. The chain's CDR3 is CASNPAGYNEQFF. CDR3 DNA sequence: TGTGCCAGCAATCCAGCGGGCTACAATGAGCAGTTCTTC.

V and J are TRBV29-1 and TRBJ1-1; 10 bases are shared with TRBD1. CDR1 SQVTM and CDR2 ANQGSEA come from the germline V gene. The CDR3 sequence is 13 residues long. V shed 6 bases, J shed 4 bases, and the junction held 5 bases outside the gene matches. CDR3: CSVDRTGGTEAFF. CDR3 sequence (DNA): TGCAGCGTAGACCGGACAGGGGGCACTGAAGCTTTCTTT.

The chain couples TRBV5-5 to TRBJ1-2, with D unclear. Looked up from germline, CDR1 is SGHKS and CDR2 is YYEKEE (reference sequence). V was cut by 3 bases and J by 5 bases, with 11 bases left in between. CDR3 length: 13 residues. CDR3 residues: CASSSEGLYGYTF. The CDR3 nucleotides read TGTGCCAGCAGCTCCGAGGGCCTTTATGGCTACACCTTC.

The V gene is TRBV19, the J gene TRBJ1-1, with D unclear. The V end was cut by 0 bases, the J end by 8 bases, with 13 bases between. CDR1 and CDR2 (germline): LNHDA, SQIVND (reference sequence). The CDR3 length is 14 residues. DNA of the CDR3: TGTGCCAGTAGTATAGATAGGCGGTTTATCGAAGCTTTCTTT. It encodes CASSIDRRFIEAFF.

The V gene is TRBV7-9, the J gene TRBJ2-5; 8 bases map to TRBD2. The ends lost 5 bases at V and 1 base at J; junction bases unmatched: 3. This CDR3 has 14 amino acids. Germline V gene data show CDR1 as SEHNR and CDR2 as FQNEAQ (reference sequence). The CDR3 spells CASSPGGLQETQYF. CDR3 nucleotides: TGTGCCAGCAGCCCGGGGGGGCTCCAAGAGACCCAGTACTTC.

V gene TRBV2 combines with J gene TRBJ1-1; 7 bases are a match to TRBD1. This CDR3 is 14 amino acids long. Germline V gives CDR1 SNHLY, CDR2 FYNNEI. V shed 8 bases and J 4 bases; nucleotides not matched to a gene: 10. CDR3 nucleotide sequence: TGTGCCAGCCGAGGAGGGGCAGGGGGCACTGAAGCTTTCTTT. It codes for CASRGGAGGTEAFF.

The chain recombines TRBV30 with TRBJ2-3; 9 bases align to TRBD2. V lost 7 bases, J lost 8 bases, and 16 bases stayed unmatched. Germline CDR1 reads GTSNPN; CDR2 reads SVGIG (reference sequence). The CDR3 spans 15 residues. In DNA form, the CDR3 reads TGTGCCTCCCAACGTCAGCGCGGGAGGGAGGGTACGCAGTATTTT. Encoded protein: CASQRQRGREGTQYF.

The V gene is TRBV19, the J gene TRBJ2-7; D may be TRBD1 (5 bases). This CDR3 has 16 residues. CDR1 is LNHDA, CDR2 SQIVND, per germline (reference sequence). The V and J ends lost 3 bases and 0 bases respectively, with 15 bases between them. CDR3 DNA sequence: TGTGCCAGTAGTATCCAGGGCACGTGGACCTCCTACGAGCAGTACTTC. This encodes CASSIQGTWTSYEQYF. The complete variable domain, with remaining parts taken from reference TRBV19 and TRBJ2-7, reads DGGITQSPKYLFRKEGQNVTLSCEQNLNHDAMYWYRQDPGQGLRLIYYSQIVNDFQKGDIAEGYSVSREKKESFPLTVTSAQKNPTAFYLCASSIQGTWTSYEQYFGPGTRLTVT.

The sample holds one count of this clone. The chain recombines TRBV25-1 with TRBJ1-2; D is unclear. Germline CDR1 and CDR2: MGHDK and SYGVNS. The CDR3 runs 13 residues. The V end was cut by 3 bases, the J end by 5 bases, with 10 bases between. The CDR3 nucleotides read TGTGCCAGCAGTGAGACCGGGAGGTATGGCTACACCTTC. It encodes CASSETGRYGYTF.

This clone has a single count. The chain joins TRBV13 to TRBJ2-7; D possibly corresponds to TRBD1 (6 bases). Deletions cut 2 bases from V and 2 bases from J, with 10 bases between. In germline, CDR1 is PRHDT, CDR2 FYEKMQ (reference sequence). The CDR3 sequence is 14 residues long. CDR3 coding DNA: TGTGCCAGCAGCTTAATTAGACAGGCCTACGAGCAGTACTTC. Translation: CASSLIRQAYEQYF.

This chain connects TRBV3-1 (or the pseudogene TRBV3-2) to TRBJ2-3; 7 bases match TRBD1. Germline assignment: CDR1 LGHDT and CDR2 YNNKEL (reference sequence). Unmatched junction bases numbered 7, after V lost 2 bases and J lost 2 bases. The CDR3 runs to 16 residues. Here the CDR3 reads CASSQYPGGYTDTQYF. The DNA of the CDR3 is TGTGCCAGCAGCCAATATCCAGGGGGATACACAGATACGCAGTATTTT.

V and J are TRBV2 and TRBJ1-1; D call uncertain. V was cut by 6 bases and J by 7 bases, with 12 bases left in between. The germline V gene encodes CDR1 SNHLY and CDR2 FYNNEI. The CDR3 loop spans 12 amino acids. CDR3 sequence: CASSGSGREAFF. DNA of the CDR3: TGTGCCAGCAGCGGGAGCGGGCGTGAAGCTTTCTTT. The complete variable domain, with remaining parts taken from reference TRBV2 and TRBJ1-1, reads EPEVTQTPSHQVTQMGQEVILRCVPISNHLYFYWYRQILGQKVEFLVSFYNNEISEKSEIFDDQFSVERPDGSNFTLKIRSTKLEDSAMYFCASSGSGREAFFGQGTRLTVV.

The rearrangement links TRBV5-4 to TRBJ2-1; 9 bases line up with TRBD1. Losses at the gene ends were 4 bases for V and 5 bases for J; bases not matched to a gene: 1. CDR1 is SGHNT, CDR2 YYREEE, per germline (reference sequence). The length of the CDR3 is 13 residues. CDR3 DNA sequence: TGTGCCAGCAGCCGGACAGGGGACAATGAGCAGTTCTTC. It yields the protein CASSRTGDNEQFF.

Notes on this clone: Other DNA sequences in the sample encode the same CDR3. The gene calls are TRBV18 and TRBJ1-5, with 11 bases identical to TRBD1. Germline assignment: CDR1 KGHSH and CDR2 LQKENI. The V gene end was trimmed by 3 bases and the J gene end by 6 bases; junction bases not matched to a gene: 7. The CDR3 is 16 residues long. CDR3: CASSPQDRGLGQPQHF. Written as DNA, the CDR3 is TGTGCCAGCTCACCCCAGGACAGGGGGCTTGGTCAGCCCCAGCATTTT.

V gene TRBV7-8 combines with J gene TRBJ2-7; 7 bases line up with TRBD1. CDR1 and CDR2 from the germline V gene are SGHVS and FQNEAQ. V lost 5 bases, J lost 3 bases, and 10 bases stayed unmatched. There are 15 residues in the CDR3. Written as DNA, the CDR3 is TGTGCCAGCAGCGAAGCAAAAGGACAGGTCTACGAGCAGTACTTC. Amino acids: CASSEAKGQVYEQYF.

This chain uses TRBV6-5 with TRBJ1-2, with TRBD1 matching 9 bases. CDR3 length: 14 amino acids. With V trimmed by 6 bases and J by 5 bases, 7 bases remained unmatched. Germline V gives CDR1 MNHEY, CDR2 SVGAGI. This CDR3 reads CASSSDRGIYGYTF. CDR3 sequence (DNA): TGTGCCAGCAGCTCTGACAGGGGGATTTATGGCTACACCTTC.

This clone was recorded a few times. The CDR3 is CASSSPTGNWEQYF. The CDR3 DNA sequence: TGTGCCAGCAGCTCTCCGACAGGGAACTGGGAGCAGTACTTC. The chain is built from TRBV7-6 and TRBJ2-7, with TRBD1 identical over 7 bases. Germline-derived CDR1 and CDR2 are SGHVS and FNYEAQ. The CDR3 loop spans 14 amino acids. Trimming cost V 4 bases and J 7 bases; bases outside gene matches: 10. Full variable domain (remainder filled in from reference TRBV7-6 and TRBJ2-7): GAGVSQSPRYKVTKRGQDVALRCDPISGHVSLYWYRQALGQGPEFLTYFNYEAQQDKSGLPNDRFSAERPEGSISTLTIQRTEQRDSAMYRCASSSPTGNWEQYFGPGTRLTVT.

V usage is TRBV19 and J usage is TRBJ2-7, with D tentatively TRBD2 (7 bases). This CDR3 has 16 amino acids. Trimming pared 5 bases from V and 3 bases from J, leaving 20 bases between. The germline gives CDR1 LNHDA, CDR2 SQIVND (reference sequence). CDR3 sequence reads: CASSLSRGASVYEQYF. In DNA, the CDR3 is TGTGCCAGTAGTCTCTCTCGGGGGGCCTCAGTCTACGAGCAGTACTTC. The full variable domain, its missing parts supplied by reference TRBV19 and TRBJ2-7, is DGGITQSPKYLFRKEGQNVTLSCEQNLNHDAMYWYRQDPGQGLRLIYYSQIVNDFQKGDIAEGYSVSREKKESFPLTVTSAQKNPTAFYLCASSLSRGASVYEQYFGPGTRLTVT.